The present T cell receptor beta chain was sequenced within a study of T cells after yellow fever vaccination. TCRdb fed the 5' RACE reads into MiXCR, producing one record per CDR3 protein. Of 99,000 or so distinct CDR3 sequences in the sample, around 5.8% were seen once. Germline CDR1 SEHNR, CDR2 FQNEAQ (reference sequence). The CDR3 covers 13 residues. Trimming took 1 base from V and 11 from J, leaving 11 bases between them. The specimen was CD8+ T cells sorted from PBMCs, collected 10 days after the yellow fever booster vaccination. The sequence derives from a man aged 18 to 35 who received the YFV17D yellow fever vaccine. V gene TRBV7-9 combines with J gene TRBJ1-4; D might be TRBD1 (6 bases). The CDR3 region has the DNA TGTGCCAGCAGCTTAGGGGGGGCGCGGAAACTGTTTTTT. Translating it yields CASSLGGARKLFF.